These 6 T cell receptor beta chains share one sample of origin, sequenced in a study of PD-1 blockade in classical Hodgkin lymphoma. Repertoires were generated with immunoSEQ multiplex PCR, while TCRdb's copy carries only in-frame clones and drops some. The sample holds 2,600 or so clones, around 64% seen once. Time point reported: cycle 4 day 1 (C4D1), after 6 weeks of nivolumab. Relapses following autologous stem cell transplantation were seen in all patients, with brentuximab vedotin exposure varying. CD8+ T cell isolation from thawed PBMCs was performed by magnetic negative selection. This material consisted of CD8+ T cells from blood, taken before the fourth cycle of nivolumab. All receptors derive from a human donor with classical Hodgkin lymphoma.

This sequence joins TRBV7-2 and TRBJ1-5, with a weak D call TRBD1 (5 bases). This CDR3 has 15 amino acids. Trimming pared 3 bases from V and 6 bases from J, leaving 15 bases between. Per germline, CDR1 SGHTA and CDR2 FQGNSA. The CDR3 protein is CASSFWGQVTQPQHF. The CDR3 DNA reads TGTGCCAGCAGCTTTTGGGGCCAGGTTACTCAGCCCCAGCATTTT.

The chain joins TRBV28 to TRBJ2-7; 7 bases match TRBD1. Germline CDR1 and CDR2: MDHEN and SYDVKM. The CDR3 is 13 amino acids. The V gene end was trimmed by 6 bases and the J gene end by 6 bases; junction bases not matched to a gene: 8. The chain's CDR3 is CASSMDRLGEQYF. CDR3 in DNA: TGTGCCAGCAGCATGGACAGGCTTGGCGAGCAGTACTTC. The full variable domain, completed using reference TRBV28 and TRBJ2-7, is DVKVTQSSRYLVKRTGEKVFLECVQDMDHENMFWYRQDPGLGLRLIYFSYDVKMKEKGDIPEGYSVSREKKERFSLILESASTNQTSMYLCASSMDRLGEQYFGPGTRLTVT.

In the case of this clone: No conserved phenylalanine or tryptophan is present at the end of the CDR3, so a read error is the likely explanation. The DNA is omitted, as the CDR3 cannot be located on it reliably, and the CDR3 follows TCRdb's listing. J is TRBJ1-1 and V is TRBV5-6; TRBD1 is the table's D call, not checked against the DNA. Counting both end residues, the CDR3 totals 13 amino acids. Germline CDR1 reads SGHDT; CDR2 reads YYEEEE. The CDR3 region is CASRFSPTGTSWI.

The chain links TRBV9 to TRBJ2-2; no clear D. The germline V and J ends were trimmed by 0 bases and 0 bases, with 12 bases remaining between them. The CDR3 consists of 17 residues. Germline-derived CDR1 and CDR2 are SGDLS and YYNGEE. The CDR3 coding sequence is TGTGCCAGCAGCGTAGCTAGTAGCAGAGCGAACACCGGGGAGCTGTTTTTT. Translating gives CASSVASSRANTGELFF.

V is TRBV5-6 and J is TRBJ2-7, with a weak D call TRBD1 (6 bases). In germline, CDR1 is SGHDT, CDR2 YYEEEE. The CDR3 is 13 amino acids. V lost 1 base, J lost 6 bases, and 11 bases lay in between. Here the CDR3 DNA reads TGTGCCAGCAGCTTGAGACAGGCCATCGAGCAGTACTTC. It codes for CASSLRQAIEQYF.

This clone has only a few counts. In DNA, the CDR3 is TGTGCCAGCAGCTTAAAGGGCCACGGTGGTTCACCCCTCCACTTT. This translates into CASSLKGHGGSPLHF. The V gene is TRBV7-3, the J gene TRBJ1-6; D remains unclear. Trimming took off 1 base at V and 9 bases at J, with 13 bases between the two ends. CDR3 length: 15 amino acids. Germline values: CDR1 SGHTA, CDR2 FQGTGA.